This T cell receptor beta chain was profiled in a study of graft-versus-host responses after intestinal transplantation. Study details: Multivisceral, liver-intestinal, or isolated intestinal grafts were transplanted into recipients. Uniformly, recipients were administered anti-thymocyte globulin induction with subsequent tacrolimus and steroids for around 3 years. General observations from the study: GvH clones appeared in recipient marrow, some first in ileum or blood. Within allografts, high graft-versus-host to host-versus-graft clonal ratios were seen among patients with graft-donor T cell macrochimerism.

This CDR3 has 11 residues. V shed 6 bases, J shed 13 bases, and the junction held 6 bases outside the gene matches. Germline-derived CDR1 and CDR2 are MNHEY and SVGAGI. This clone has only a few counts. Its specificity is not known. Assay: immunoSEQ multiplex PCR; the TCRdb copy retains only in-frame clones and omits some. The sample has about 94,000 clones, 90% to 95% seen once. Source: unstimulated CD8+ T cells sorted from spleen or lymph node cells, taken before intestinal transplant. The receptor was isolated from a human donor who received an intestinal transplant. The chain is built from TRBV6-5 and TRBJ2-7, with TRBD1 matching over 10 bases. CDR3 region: CASSAGTGEYF. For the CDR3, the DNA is TGTGCCAGCAGCGCCGGGACAGGGGAATACTTC.